The TCR beta chain under discussion was sequenced for a study of regulatory T cells in long-lasting Graves disease (dated by TCRdb to about 2021). Regarding the study in general: Persistent Graves' disease was defined as persistently positive TSH receptor autoantibodies together with antithyroid drug treatment for over 5 years. This study used TCR sequencing and RNA sequencing of peripheral blood to compare persistent Graves' disease patients against newly diagnosed Graves' disease patients. The study was registered as a clinical trial and conducted in China. A total of around 35 samples were covered by TCR sequencing, comprising some 13 persistent and roughly 20 newly diagnosed Graves' disease patients. Persistent Graves' disease patients in the clinical cohort had taken antithyroid drugs for roughly ten years on average.

Receptors were amplified or captured by multiplex PCR. Sequencing relied on an Illumina HiSeq 4000. TCR beta libraries were built with iRepertoire HTBI primers and Arm-PCR amplification of CDR3 regions. Before sequencing, the PCR products underwent gel purification. The study's processing was this. A total of fewer than 80 TRBV and under 15 TRBJ segments were identified across samples and were used for gene usage analysis of CDR3 amino acid clonotypes. Filtered high-quality paired reads were merged into contigs using COPE and FqMerger. Contigs were aligned with BLAST to IMGT TRBV, TRBD and TRBJ reference genes, and CDR3 was defined per IMGT. Any clonotype with a frequency above 0.1% was counted as a highly expanded clone. Shannon entropy was used to measure repertoire diversity, and the Gini coefficient was used to measure V-J evenness. A clonotype was considered public if more than one individual shared it. The public reads were reanalyzed by TCRdb: fastp trimming at Q25, MiXCR alignment, in-frame beta chains only. Entries that share a CDR3 protein sequence are merged under the most common genes and DNA. The V and J calls shown here were made by TCRdb, not taken from the authors' results. The sample yields over 650,000 distinct CDR3 sequences; about 30% were counted once. The leading ten clones occupy around 42% of the sample.

Explained via the paper, the time point label denotes: persistent/refractory GD, antithyroid drugs over 5 years with positive TRAb. For both TCR sequencing and RNA sequencing, RNA was extracted from PBMCs in TRIzol. The diagnosis of Graves' disease was made according to American Thyroid Association guidelines. Recruitment of patients was carried out at an endocrinology department in Xi'an, China. Each patient gave 9 to 10 milliliters of peripheral blood, collected in an EDTA anticoagulant tube. Ficoll Paque Plus density gradient separation was used to isolate PBMCs, and no further T cell sorting was performed. RNA quality was checked with an Agilent 2100 Bioanalyzer and agarose gel, and concentration with a NanoDrop 2000. Findings and caveats that apply to the study as a whole: The authors noted that the small sample size was a limitation that may lower accuracy. Preferential use of TRBV28, TRBJ1-2 and TRBJ2-5 was observed in persistent disease, whereas TRBV20-1 and TRBJ2-1 were favored in newly diagnosed disease. Sequencing and analysis were limited to the TCR beta chain. Compared with newly diagnosed patients, patients with persistent Graves' disease had lower TCR Shannon entropy and fewer highly expanded clones, which suggests clonal expansion. More public clonotypes were shared among persistent patients (around 3,000) than among newly diagnosed patients (more than 900). Because the primary lesion, thyroid tissue, could not be accessed, the study looked at peripheral blood alone.

V gives up 6 bases and J gives up 5 bases, and the segment between their germline ends measures 13 bases. From the cysteine through the phenylalanine, the CDR3 covers 14 amino acids. The read is trimmed to its CDR3 DNA, 42 bases read in frame from base 1. This clonotype turned up a few times. This receptor's antigen is unknown. Per-base qualities were not stored, and no clone one base away is much larger. Here the sequenced sample was peripheral blood mononuclear cells (PBMCs), taken when the disease was refractory, from a patient treated with antithyroid drugs. The origin of this receptor is a female donor with Graves disease. In this chain, TRBV12-3 or TRBV12-4 is recombined with TRBJ2-2; TRBD2 is perhaps the D gene, given 6 matching bases. The CDR3 reads as follows: CASRLSGWTGELFF. The sequence in DNA is TGTGCCAGCAGATTAAGCGGGTGGACCGGGGAGCTGTTTTTT.